This entry features one T cell receptor beta chain sequence. Its target is unknown. Germline trimming cut 4 bases from V and 2 bases from J; bases unmatched to any gene: 8. The CDR3 sequence is 15 residues long. The V gene's germline CDR1 is PRHDT and CDR2 FYEKMQ (reference sequence). The record originates from a study of a mutant IDH1 vaccine in newly diagnosed glioma. Study-wide context: Vaccination started 4-6 weeks after radiotherapy alone, or with temozolomide cycles. The sex distribution of treated patients was about 62% male and approximately 40% female, with a mean age of 40.4 years.

The time point was: week 35, safety follow-up. Vaccine doses each comprised 300 ug of mutant IDH1 20-mer peptide, with topical imiquimod. Sequenced by immunoSEQ multiplex PCR; TCRdb stores in-frame clones only, minus some. The data show tens of thousands of clones, 80% to 90% seen once. This sequence originates from a man aged 25 to 40 with glioma. The sample here was PBMCs, taken from a glioma patient whose treatment included an IDH1 peptide vaccine. This chain uses TRBV13 with TRBJ2-7; 7 nucleotides agree with TRBD2. The CDR3 DNA is TGTGCCAGCAGCTCAAAGCGGGGTGCGACCTACGAGCAGTACTTC. Protein product: CASSSKRGATYEQYF.